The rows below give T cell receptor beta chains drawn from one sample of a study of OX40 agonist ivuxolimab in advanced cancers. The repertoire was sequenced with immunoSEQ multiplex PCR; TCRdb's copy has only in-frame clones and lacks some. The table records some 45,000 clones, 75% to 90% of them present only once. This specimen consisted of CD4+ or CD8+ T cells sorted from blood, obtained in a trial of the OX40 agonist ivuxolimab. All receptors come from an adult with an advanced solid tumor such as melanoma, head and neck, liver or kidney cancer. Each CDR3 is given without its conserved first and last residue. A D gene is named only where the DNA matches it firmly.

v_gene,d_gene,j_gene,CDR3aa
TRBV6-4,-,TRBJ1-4,ASSDGRGWEKLF
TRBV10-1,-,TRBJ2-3,ASNPYGRRVTDTQY
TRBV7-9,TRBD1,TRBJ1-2,ASSLLGTAFYGYT
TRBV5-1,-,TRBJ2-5,ASRRLAGETQY
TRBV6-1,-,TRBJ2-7,ASRPARSVYEQY
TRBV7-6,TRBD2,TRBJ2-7,ASSQLAGSYEQY
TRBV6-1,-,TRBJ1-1,ASCESHPWIAF
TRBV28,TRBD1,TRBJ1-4,ASATSGTGSEKLF
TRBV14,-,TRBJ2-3,ASSQLTGQADTQY
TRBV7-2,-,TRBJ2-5,ASSLAGGTWETQY
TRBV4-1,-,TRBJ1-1,ASSLWSGANTEAF
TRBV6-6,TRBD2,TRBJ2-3,ASRTSGRTDTQY
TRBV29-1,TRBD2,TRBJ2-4,SVEELAGNIQY
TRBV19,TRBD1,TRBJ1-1,ASSRGQGTAEAF
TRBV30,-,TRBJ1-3,AWKRAGNTIY
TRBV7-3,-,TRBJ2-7,ASSAEPGRGESGNEQY
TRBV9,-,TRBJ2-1,ASSEAPGPYNEQF
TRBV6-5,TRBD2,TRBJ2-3,ASSLAGVTDTQY
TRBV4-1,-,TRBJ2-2,ASSRTRIGSNTGELF
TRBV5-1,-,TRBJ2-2,ASSLPGELTGELF
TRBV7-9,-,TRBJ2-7,ASSLGADSYEQY
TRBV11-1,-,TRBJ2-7,ASSLGPGRRNYEQY
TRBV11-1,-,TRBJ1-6,ASRPWGDLNSPLH
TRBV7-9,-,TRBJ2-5,ASSLVGSNQETQY
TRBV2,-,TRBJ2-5,ASMVNWGSGETQY
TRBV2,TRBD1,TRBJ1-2,ASRRESTGDGYT
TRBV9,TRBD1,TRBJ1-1,ASSGIDRGKAF
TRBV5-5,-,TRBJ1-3,ASSLSISGNTIY
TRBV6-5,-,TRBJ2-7,ATRDLPYEQY
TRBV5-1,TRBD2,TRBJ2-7,ASSWAQPGPGLAGDRYEQY
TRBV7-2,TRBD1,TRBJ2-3,ASTRQGWADTQY
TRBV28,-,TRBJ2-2,ASSFGGHNTGELF
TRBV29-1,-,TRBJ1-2,SVDEGPYT
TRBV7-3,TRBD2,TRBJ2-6,ASSLASGGAAGANVLT
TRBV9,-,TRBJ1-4,ASSVGGGATNEKLF
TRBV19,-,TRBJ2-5,ASSPQIQETQY
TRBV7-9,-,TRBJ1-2,ASSLESGYGYT
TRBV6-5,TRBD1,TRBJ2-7,ASSYSGTGEREQY
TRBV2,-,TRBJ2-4,ASSHPVEAIRENIQY
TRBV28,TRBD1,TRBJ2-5,ASTKTGETQY
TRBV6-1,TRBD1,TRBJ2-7,ASTTGVDEQY
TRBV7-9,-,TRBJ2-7,ASSSGSRTADWGEQY
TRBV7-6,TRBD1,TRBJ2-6,ASSNRRTGSSGANVLT
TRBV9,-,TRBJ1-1,ASSVGAGADTEAF
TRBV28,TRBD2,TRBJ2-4,ASSAAGTMMDIQY
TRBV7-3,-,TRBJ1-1,ASSSQERTEAF
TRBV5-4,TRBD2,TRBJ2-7,ASSLAGTSGYEQY
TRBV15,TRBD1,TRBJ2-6,ATRGTGLTGANVLT
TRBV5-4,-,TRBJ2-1,ASSVRVADYNEQF
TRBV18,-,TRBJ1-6,ASSPEGGGQSPLH
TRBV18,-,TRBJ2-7,ASSPAGTSYEQY
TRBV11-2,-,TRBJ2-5,ASSLAESLKTQY
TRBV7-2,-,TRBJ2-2,ASSRAWGAGELF
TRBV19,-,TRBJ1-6,ASSEQGSSSPLH
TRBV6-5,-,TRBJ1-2,ASIETGSGGYT